These T cell receptor beta chains were read from a single sample in a study of T cell repertoires in cytomegalovirus infection. TCRdb re-called the reads with MiXCR, one entry per CDR3 protein. Among hundreds of thousands of distinct CDR3 sequences listed, 32% were seen once. Which antigens these TCRs recognize remains unknown. The source was cultured CD8+ T cells from PBMCs, collected from culture after CMV antigen stimulation. Every receptor here comes from a human donor in good health (CMV status not recorded). Some clones in this sample may be carry-over from other donors' samples. Both conserved end residues are part of each CDR3. The D gene is left open where the match is weak. Some rows have no size entry. The others give once, few or many, or a class for an expanded clone.

V	size	D	J	CDR3	DNA
TRBV25-1	.	TRBD2	TRBJ2-1	CASRSGTSGGPLYSEQFF	TGTGCCAGCAGGAGCGGGACTAGCGGGGGGCCTCTATACAGTGAGCAGTTCTTC
TRBV6-1	.	.	TRBJ1-6	CASSGTGTSNSPLHF	TGTGCCAGCAGTGGCACCGGGACAAGTAATTCACCCCTCCACTTT
TRBV14	once	.	TRBJ2-3	CASSQVWGATDTQYF	TGTGCCAGCAGCCAAGTATGGGGGGCAACAGATACGCAGTATTTT
TRBV19	.	TRBD1	TRBJ1-5	CASSIGGLNRGRQPQHF	TGTGCCAGTAGTATAGGAGGTCTAAACAGGGGGCGTCAGCCCCAGCATTTT
TRBV6-4	.	TRBD1	TRBJ1-1	CASGNRGRTEAFF	TGTGCCAGCGGAAACAGGGGTAGGACTGAAGCTTTCTTT
TRBV4-2	once	.	TRBJ2-2	CASSAGVLGSGELFF	TGTGCCAGCAGCGCCGGGGTTCTGGGGTCCGGGGAGCTGTTTTTT
TRBV7-2	.	TRBD2	TRBJ2-1	CASSRLAGQYNEQFF	TGTGCCAGCAGCAGATTAGCGGGGCAATACAATGAGCAGTTCTTC
TRBV20-1	many	.	TRBJ1-5	CSARRRVNRSNQPQHF	TGCAGTGCTAGGAGAAGGGTCAATCGGAGCAATCAGCCCCAGCATTTT
TRBV6-5	.	TRBD1	TRBJ1-5	CASSPGTGEFSNQPQHF	TGTGCCAGCAGTCCCGGGACAGGGGAATTTAGCAATCAGCCCCAGCATTTT
TRBV9	.	.	TRBJ1-2	CASSVVSGNLDGYTF	TGTGCCAGCAGCGTAGTTTCTGGGAATCTAGATGGCTACACCTTC
TRBV4-1	.	.	TRBJ1-1	CASSQGIHGPNTEAFF	TGCGCCAGCAGCCAAGGGATACATGGGCCGAACACTGAAGCTTTCTTT
TRBV7-2	many	TRBD2	TRBJ2-1	CASSPRTSGGGNYNEQFF	TGTGCCAGCAGCCCCCGGACTAGCGGGGGTGGAAACTACAATGAGCAGTTCTTC
TRBV6-5	few	.	TRBJ1-2	CASSYSQSSHYGYTF	TGTGCCAGCAGTTACTCCCAGAGTAGTCATTATGGCTACACCTTC
TRBV18	.	.	TRBJ1-2	CASSPGGPRGYTF	TGTGCCAGCTCACCAGGAGGCCCCCGTGGCTACACCTTC
TRBV29-1	.	TRBD1	TRBJ1-2	CSVEAQGAPYGYTF	TGCAGCGTTGAAGCCCAGGGGGCGCCGTATGGCTACACCTTC
TRBV4-1	few	.	TRBJ1-5	CASSQGGPQHF	TGCGCCAGCAGCCAAGGAGGCCCCCAGCATTTT
TRBV7-6	once	TRBD2	TRBJ2-1	CASSLQPSGGRSQTRYNEQFF	TGTGCCAGCAGCTTACAACCTAGCGGGGGGCGCTCCCAGACGAGATACAATGAGCAGTTCTTC
TRBV20-1	.	.	TRBJ1-6	CSARDRSSYNSPLHF	TGCAGTGCTAGAGATCGGAGCTCCTATAATTCACCCCTCCACTTT
TRBV10-3	.	TRBD1	TRBJ1-2	CAISQTGGEYGYTF	TGTGCCATCAGTCAGACAGGGGGGGAGTATGGCTACACCTTC
TRBV19	.	.	TRBJ2-2	CASSPTGNVAGELFF	TGTGCCAGTAGTCCTACAGGGAATGTTGCCGGGGAGCTGTTTTTT
TRBV7-8	.	TRBD1	TRBJ2-7	CASSPHPDRGLDEQYF	TGTGCCAGCAGCCCCCACCCTGACAGGGGGCTCGACGAGCAGTACTTC
TRBV20-1	.	.	TRBJ2-7	CSARWGYEQYF	TGCAGTGCTAGATGGGGGTACGAGCAGTACTTC